This is a list of T cell receptor beta chains from one sample in a study of OX40 agonist ivuxolimab in advanced cancers. The method was immunoSEQ multiplex PCR; TCRdb's version includes in-frame clones alone and lacks a portion of them. The data hold about 79,000 clones, with around nine tenths observed a single time. The source was CD4+ or CD8+ T cells sorted from blood, collected in a trial of the OX40 agonist ivuxolimab. Source of these receptors: an adult with an advanced solid tumor such as melanoma, head and neck, liver or kidney cancer. Each CDR3 is given with its conserved first and last residue. The order of the fields is CDR3 length, J gene, clone size, V gene, CDR3 protein. Size values are once, few and many counts, or a class for expanded clones, and some rows have none.

15,TRBJ2-7,.,TRBV7-9,CASSLVGQGLYEQYF
14,TRBJ1-5,.,TRBV13,CASSRRPGGKPQHF
15,TRBJ1-2,.,TRBV27,CASSPSPGTGYGYTF
15,TRBJ1-1,.,TRBV11-3,CASSSLGTGIAEAFF
16,TRBJ2-2,.,TRBV7-3,CASSLTGGPPTGELFF
17,TRBJ2-3,.,TRBV14,CASSQGYSKTYTDTQYF
15,TRBJ2-7,.,TRBV10-2,CASSDGGTSVYEQYF
15,TRBJ2-7,.,TRBV28,CASSLPNRASYEQYF
14,TRBJ2-1,once,TRBV5-6,CASRNRESYNEQFF
12,TRBJ2-7,.,TRBV4-1,CASSQGGYEQYF
15,TRBJ1-2,.,TRBV28,CASSRSVGTGTGYTF
14,TRBJ1-4,.,TRBV5-6,CASSFLVQNEKLFF
14,TRBJ2-7,few,TRBV7-9,CASSPGTVYDEQYF
14,TRBJ2-7,.,TRBV19,CASSMGPSSYEQYF
15,TRBJ1-3,.,TRBV9,CASSVELSPGNTIYF
10,TRBJ1-1,.,TRBV20-1,CSAKRQRAFF
14,TRBJ1-1,.,TRBV5-8,CASSRTGEVTEAFF